This TCR beta chain was retrieved from a study of cytomegalovirus exposure and HLA in healthy donors. Turning to the study itself: Earlier, fewer than 130 million unique TCR beta sequences were recovered from about 200 million T cells by an analysis. Genotyping showed 81% of fewer than 500 donors falling in the Caucasian-associated ancestry cluster.

Study results and caveats: In an earlier analysis, productive rearrangement rates for most beta V segments clustered near 87% or 30%. According to reports, the classifier identified cytomegalovirus status with high specificity and sensitivity.

13 Jbeta primers and 60 Vbeta primers were used for the PCR. Measured with immunoSEQ multiplex PCR; TCRdb has only the in-frame clones, and not every one. The sample lists roughly 100,000 clones; around 64% were seen once. This clone was recorded once. Its matching antigen is unknown. Germline V lookup: CDR1 MNHNS, CDR2 SASEGT. Trimming pared 3 bases from V and 1 base from J, leaving 19 bases between. The CDR3 contains 17 residues. The gene calls are TRBV6-1 and TRBJ2-7, with a tentative D call TRBD1 (6 bases). The receptor comes from a man aged 60 to 69 in good health and CMV-seronegative. The sample was PBMCs. CDR3 nucleotides: TGTGCCAGCAGTGAGCGCTTACAGGGTATTAAATCCTACGAGCAGTACTTC. Amino acids: CASSERLQGIKSYEQYF.